These 31 T cell receptor beta chains were all obtained from the same sample, sequenced in a study of graft-versus-host responses after intestinal transplantation. These receptors have no known antigen. Here immunoSEQ multiplex PCR was the method, and the copy in TCRdb shows in-frame clones only, minus some. Here the sample spans some 130,000 clones, more than 90% being singletons. The input for sequencing was unstimulated CD4+ T cells sorted from spleen or lymph node cells, taken before intestinal transplant. The source of these receptors is a human donor who received an intestinal transplant.

V usage is TRBV6-1 and J usage is TRBJ1-1, with a possible D match to TRBD1 (5 bases). Germline values: CDR1 MNHNS, CDR2 SASEGT. The V and J ends lost 4 bases and 7 bases respectively, with 10 bases between them. The CDR3 has 12 amino acids. CDR3: CASSARTIEAFF. Written as DNA, the CDR3 is TGTGCCAGCAGTGCGAGGACAATTGAAGCTTTCTTT.

This CDR3 is CATKLAGDSTDTQYF. The CDR3 bases are TGTGCCACCAAGTTAGCGGGGGATAGCACAGATACGCAGTATTTT. The chain combines TRBV7-9 with TRBJ2-3; 9 bases fit TRBD2. The CDR3 contains 15 residues. The junction had 8 bases not matched to a gene; V was cut back by 10 bases and J by 0 bases. CDR1 is SEHNR, CDR2 FQNEAQ, per germline (reference sequence).

This chain uses TRBV6-5 with TRBJ2-7, with 8 bases aligning to TRBD2. CDR3 size: 14 residues. With 6 bases clipped from V and 0 bases from J, the junction kept 4 bases outside the gene matches. Germline CDR1 and CDR2: MNHEY and SVGAGI. The CDR3 DNA reads TGTGCCAGCAGAAGCGGGGGCCACTCCTACGAGCAGTACTTC. Residues: CASRSGGHSYEQYF.

This chain links TRBV6-1 with TRBJ2-5; D unresolved. This CDR3 comprises 12 residues. V lost 5 bases to trimming and J lost 4 bases, with 8 bases between them. Germline V gene data show CDR1 as MNHNS and CDR2 as SASEGT. CDR3 in DNA: TGTGCCAGCAGTCCTTTGAGAGAGACCCAGTACTTC. This sequence encodes CASSPLRETQYF.

This clone appeared a single time. The chain uses TRBV7-2 and TRBJ2-2; a weak D match, TRBD1 (5 bases). This CDR3 is built from 13 residues. Germline lookup yields CDR1 SGHTA and CDR2 FQGNSA. Deletions cut 3 bases from V and 11 bases from J, with 13 bases between. The CDR3 DNA reads TGTGCCAGCAGCTTTACTATCCAGGGAGAGCTGTTTTTT. Amino acids: CASSFTIQGELFF.

CDR3: CASSLNTGELFF. The DNA for the CDR3 is TGTGCCAGCAGCTTGAACACCGGGGAGCTGTTTTTT. This chain connects TRBV7-6 to TRBJ2-2; no firm D call. Per the germline V gene, CDR1 is SGHVS and CDR2 is FNYEAQ. Between the trimmed V and J ends, which lost 3 bases and 1 base, there was a span of 0 bases. This CDR3 is 12 amino acids long.

The chain is built from TRBV7-2 and TRBJ1-2; D is undetermined. From germline, CDR1 is SGHTA and CDR2 FQGNSA. CDR3 length equals 13 residues. The V and J ends lost 1 base and 2 bases respectively, with 5 bases between them. The CDR3 loop reads CASSLVFNYGYTF. Here the CDR3 DNA reads TGTGCCAGCAGCTTAGTTTTCAACTATGGCTACACCTTC.

The rearrangement joins TRBV6-6 to TRBJ2-1; 8 bases align to TRBD2. This CDR3 has 15 residues. Germline values: CDR1 MNHNY, CDR2 SVGAGI (reference sequence). Trimming cost V 9 bases and J 4 bases; bases outside gene matches: 11. CDR3 protein: CASQPTGGGYNEQFF. Here the CDR3 DNA reads TGTGCCAGTCAACCCACGGGAGGGGGATACAATGAGCAGTTCTTC.

This chain joins TRBV6-1 and TRBJ2-1, with D hard to call. There are 15 residues in the CDR3. V lost 5 bases and J lost 6, with 17 bases in between. The germline gives CDR1 MNHNS, CDR2 SASEGT. The CDR3 region is CASSPDPRPGNEQFF. CDR3 DNA: TGTGCCAGCAGTCCCGACCCTCGGCCCGGCAATGAGCAGTTCTTC.

The chain employs TRBV9 and TRBJ2-5; TRBD1 aligns across 8 bases. Trimming at V came to 3 bases and at J to 4 bases, leaving 5 bases not matched to a gene. CDR3 length equals 14 residues. CDR1 and CDR2 (germline): SGDLS, YYNGEE. The CDR3, as DNA: TGTGCCAGCAGCGCAACAGGGGGTGGAGAGACCCAGTACTTC. As protein: CASSATGGGETQYF.

The chain has TRBV11-2 and TRBJ2-7, with D possibly being TRBD1 (6 bases). In germline, CDR1 is SGHAT, CDR2 FQNNGV. The V and J ends lost 4 bases and 3 bases respectively, with 10 bases between them. The CDR3 has 13 amino acids. The CDR3 DNA sequence: TGTGCCAGCAGCTCTACAGGGAGCTACGAGCAGTACTTC. Translation gives CASSSTGSYEQYF.

V usage is TRBV4-2 and J usage is TRBJ2-2, with a weak D call TRBD1 (6 bases). Trimming removed 0 bases from V and 5 bases from J, with 7 bases in between. This CDR3 contains 14 residues. In germline, CDR1 is LGHNA, CDR2 YNFKEQ. The CDR3: CASSQDRGTGELFF. The CDR3 DNA sequence: TGTGCCAGCAGCCAAGATAGGGGGACCGGGGAGCTGTTTTTT.

The rearrangement uses TRBV27 and TRBJ1-6; possible D gene TRBD1, 6 bases. The V end was cut by 5 bases, the J end by 14 bases, with 19 bases between. Germline V lookup: CDR1 MNHEY, CDR2 SMNVEV (reference sequence). The CDR3 loop spans 14 amino acids. Written as DNA, the CDR3 is TGTGCCAGCAGTAAACCGGGGGCGCCTCCGGCCCTCCACTTT. Residues: CASSKPGAPPALHF.

The CDR3 is CASSHRPTAAYGYTF. The CDR3 DNA reads TGCGCCAGCAGCCACCGGCCGACCGCCGCCTATGGCTACACCTTC. The chain uses TRBV4-1 and TRBJ1-2; D gene uncertain. V was pared by 3 bases and J by 4 bases, with 15 bases between. Germline CDR1 and CDR2: MGHRA and YSYEKL. CDR3 size: 15 residues.

V and J are TRBV23-1 and TRBJ2-1; TRBD2 is a possible D gene (7 bases). TRBV23-1 is an open reading frame, and its role is uncertain. Trimming took 7 bases from V and 2 from J, leaving 12 bases between them. This CDR3 is 14 amino acids long. CDR3 nucleotide sequence: TGCGCCAGCACCATAGGGGGGGCCTACAATGAGCAGTTCTTC. Translating it yields CASTIGGAYNEQFF.

The chain combines TRBV2 with TRBJ1-2; D may be TRBD1 (6 bases). Deletions cut 3 bases from V and 4 bases from J, with 18 bases between. Germline V gene sequence: CDR1 SNHLY, CDR2 FYNNEI. The CDR3 loop spans 16 amino acids. In nucleotides, the CDR3 is TGTGCCAGCAGTGATGCTTATACAGGGCCACTCTATGGCTACACCTTC. This codes for CASSDAYTGPLYGYTF.

The V and J genes are TRBV7-6 and TRBJ2-3, with 8 positions matching TRBD2. After removal of 2 bases from V and 2 bases from J, the junction contained 3 bases not matched to a gene. This CDR3 comprises 15 residues. CDR1 is SGHVS, CDR2 FNYEAQ, per germline. CDR3 in amino acids: CASSLLAGPTDTQYF. The CDR3 DNA is TGTGCCAGCAGCTTATTAGCGGGGCCCACAGATACGCAGTATTTT.

The V gene is TRBV5-4, the J gene TRBJ2-5, with 8 bases aligning to TRBD2. This CDR3 contains 13 residues. The J segment lost 6 bases and the V segment lost 2 bases, leaving 3 bases of the junction unmatched. Germline V lookup: CDR1 SGHNT, CDR2 YYREEE (reference sequence). The CDR3, as DNA: TGTGCCAGCAGCTTCGGGACTAGTAAGACCCAGTACTTC. Its protein is CASSFGTSKTQYF.

This clone was counted a few times. V gene TRBV25-1 combines with J gene TRBJ1-2, with D uncertain. Germline CDR1 MGHDK, CDR2 SYGVNS. The CDR3 consists of 13 residues. Trimming removed 3 bases at V and 8 bases at J, with 13 bases between. DNA for the CDR3: TGTGCCAGCAGTGACCCCCCAGGCGACGGCTACACCTTC. It yields the protein CASSDPPGDGYTF.

CDR3 region: CASSEIGKLFF. The CDR3 coding sequence is TGTGCCAGCAGTGAAATAGGAAAACTGTTTTTT. The genes are TRBV6-1 and TRBJ1-4, with D hard to call. The V gene's germline CDR1 is MNHNS and CDR2 SASEGT. Trimming stripped 2 bases from V and 10 bases from J, with 5 bases between. This CDR3 comprises 11 residues.

The rearrangement joins TRBV7-6 to TRBJ2-3, with 9 bases lining up with TRBD2. The CDR3 has 18 amino acids. Per germline, CDR1 SGHVS and CDR2 FNYEAQ. J lost 4 bases, V lost 1 base, and 12 bases had no gene match. The CDR3 DNA sequence: TGTGCCAGCAGCTTAGGAGGAGGCGGGGGGGCTCACGCAGATACGCAGTATTTT. As protein: CASSLGGGGGAHADTQYF. The variable domain in full, completed from reference TRBV7-6 and TRBJ2-3, reads GAGVSQSPRYKVTKRGQDVALRCDPISGHVSLYWYRQALGQGPEFLTYFNYEAQQDKSGLPNDRFSAERPEGSISTLTIQRTEQRDSAMYRCASSLGGGGGAHADTQYFGPGTRLTVL.

The J gene is TRBJ1-1, the V gene TRBV7-9; D remains unclear. Looked up from germline, CDR1 is SEHNR and CDR2 is FQNEAQ (reference sequence). V was clipped by 3 bases and J by 7 bases, with 6 bases between them. The CDR3 has 11 amino acids. The CDR3 DNA follows: TGTGCCAGCAGCTTGGAGGGTGAAGCTTTCTTT. It encodes CASSLEGEAFF. The variable domain in full, completed from reference TRBV7-9 and TRBJ1-1, reads DTGVSQNPRHKITKRGQNVTFRCDPISEHNRLYWYRQTLGQGPEFLTYFQNEAQLEKSRLLSDRFSAERPKGSFSTLEIQRTEQGDSAMYLCASSLEGEAFFGQGTRLTVV.

This chain joins TRBV25-1 and TRBJ1-3; unclear D gene. Germline V lookup: CDR1 MGHDK, CDR2 SYGVNS. This CDR3 spans 15 amino acids. V gave up 1 base and J gave up 4 bases, with 11 bases separating them. Here the CDR3 DNA reads TGTGCCAGCAGTGAATTTGACGGGCCGGGAAACACCATATATTTT. This codes for CASSEFDGPGNTIYF.

This rearrangement joins TRBV2 to TRBJ2-2; 9 bases are shared with TRBD1. The trim removed 5 bases at V and 4 bases at J, leaving 2 bases unmatched. Germline CDR1 reads SNHLY; CDR2 reads FYNNEI. The CDR3 covers 14 residues. CDR3 in amino acids: CASSLDRGTGELFF. The CDR3 nucleotides read TGTGCCAGCAGTCTGGACAGGGGCACCGGGGAGCTGTTTTTT.

The chain employs TRBV29-1 and TRBJ2-5; D unclear. With 6 bases removed from V and 3 bases from J, the gap between germline ends came to 11 bases. The CDR3 totals 12 residues. Per germline, CDR1 SQVTM and CDR2 ANQGSEA. CDR3 nucleotide sequence: TGCAGCGTAGGGTCGTCGAAAGAGACCCAGTACTTC. The encoded protein is CSVGSSKETQYF.

The rearrangement joins TRBV7-2 to TRBJ2-1, with no clear D. V gave up 2 bases and J gave up 3 bases, with 5 bases separating them. From germline, CDR1 is SGHTA and CDR2 FQGNSA. The CDR3 has 13 residues. The CDR3 DNA is TGTGCCAGCAGCTTATCGGACTACAATGAGCAGTTCTTC. Its protein product is CASSLSDYNEQFF.

This clone appeared a single time. The genes are TRBV5-6 and TRBJ1-2; D is ambiguous. The CDR3 spans 12 residues. V lost 0 bases, J lost 8 bases, and 8 bases lay in between. CDR1 is SGHDT and CDR2 is YYEEEE in the germline V gene. CDR3: CASSLGVAGYTF. The CDR3, as DNA: TGTGCCAGCAGCTTGGGGGTAGCGGGCTACACCTTC.

The sample holds one count of this clone. The gene calls are TRBV5-8 and TRBJ1-1, with a tentative D call TRBD1 (6 bases). Trimming took 6 bases from V and 2 from J, leaving 17 bases between them. This CDR3 comprises 15 residues. CDR1 is SGHTS and CDR2 is YDEGEE in the germline V gene. The CDR3 loop is CASITRDIKNTEAFF. In DNA, the CDR3 is TGTGCCAGCATAACACGGGACATAAAAAACACTGAAGCTTTCTTT.

The chain is built from TRBV19 and TRBJ2-5; no clear D gene. The V and J ends lost 3 bases and 4 bases respectively, with 3 bases between them. Germline CDR1 and CDR2: LNHDA and SQIVND (reference sequence). CDR3 size: 11 residues. CDR3 residues: CASSISETQYF. For the CDR3, the DNA is TGTGCCAGTAGTATCTCAGAGACCCAGTACTTC.

As regards this clone: The germline gene is not matched at one end of the junction; a read error may be the cause. This chain links TRBV29-1 with TRBJ2-3, with unresolved D. Per germline, CDR1 SQVTM and CDR2 ANQGSEA. This CDR3 spans 9 amino acids. CDR3 nucleotide sequence: TGCAGCGTGGAAGATACGCAGTATTTT. This encodes CSVEDTQYF.

The rearrangement links TRBV5-5 to TRBJ1-1, with 7 bases identical to TRBD1. With V trimmed by 1 base and J by 7 bases, 7 bases remained unmatched. CDR1 is SGHKS and CDR2 is YYEKEE in the germline V gene (reference sequence). The CDR3 extends over 14 amino acids. CDR3 coding DNA: TGTGCCAGCAGCTTGTGGGGTGACAGGGTTGAAGCTTTCTTT. Translated, it gives CASSLWGDRVEAFF.